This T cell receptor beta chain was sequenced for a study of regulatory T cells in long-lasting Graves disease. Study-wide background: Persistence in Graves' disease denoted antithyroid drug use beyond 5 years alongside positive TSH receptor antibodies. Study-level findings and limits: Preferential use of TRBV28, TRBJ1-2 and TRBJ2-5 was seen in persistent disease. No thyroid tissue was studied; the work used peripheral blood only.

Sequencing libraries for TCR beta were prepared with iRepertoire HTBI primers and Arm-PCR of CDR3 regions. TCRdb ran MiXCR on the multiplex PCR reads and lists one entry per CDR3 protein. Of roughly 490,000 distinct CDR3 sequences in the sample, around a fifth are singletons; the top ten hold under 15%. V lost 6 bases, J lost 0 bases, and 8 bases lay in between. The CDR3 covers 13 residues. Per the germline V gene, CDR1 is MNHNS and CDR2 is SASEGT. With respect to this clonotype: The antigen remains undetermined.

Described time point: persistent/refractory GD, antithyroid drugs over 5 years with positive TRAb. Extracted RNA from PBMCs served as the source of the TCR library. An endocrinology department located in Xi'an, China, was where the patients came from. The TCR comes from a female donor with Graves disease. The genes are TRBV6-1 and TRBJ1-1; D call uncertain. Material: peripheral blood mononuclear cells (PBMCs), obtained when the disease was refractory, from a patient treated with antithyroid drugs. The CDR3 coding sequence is TGTGCCAGCAGGGTTTACATGAACACTGAAGCTTTCTTT. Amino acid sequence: CASRVYMNTEAFF.